This TCR beta chain was captured in a study of control samples from healthy donors and cancer patients (dated by TCRdb to about 2020). The library was generated by the immunoSEQ multiplex PCR assay. TCRdb obtained this table from immuneACCESS and retained in-frame rearrangements with V and J assigned. These tables miss some clones; where compared with another copy, unresolved V genes account for less than half of the shortfall, and the remainder is unexplained. This sample holds tens of thousands of clones; 85% to 90% were observed only once. The ten largest clones represent less than 9% of the sample. From the germline V gene (reference sequence), CDR1 is LNHDA and CDR2 is SQIVND. From the cysteine through the phenylalanine, the CDR3 covers 16 amino acids. Left in the record is the CDR3 DNA by itself, 48 bases read in frame from the first base. Trimming costs V 6 bases and J 4 bases, and their ends lie 19 bases apart.

In this sample, this clone turned up once. Its target antigen remains unknown. Per-base qualities were not stored, and no clone one base away is much larger. The sequence derives from a woman aged 55-69 years in good health. The chain was built from TRBV19 and TRBJ2-1; the D gene is not confidently resolved. Sequenced sample: blood. The encoded CDR3 is CASRPPRPTDYNEQFF. The sequenced DNA: TGTGCCAGTAGACCCCCCCGCCCTACAGATTACAATGAGCAGTTCTTC.